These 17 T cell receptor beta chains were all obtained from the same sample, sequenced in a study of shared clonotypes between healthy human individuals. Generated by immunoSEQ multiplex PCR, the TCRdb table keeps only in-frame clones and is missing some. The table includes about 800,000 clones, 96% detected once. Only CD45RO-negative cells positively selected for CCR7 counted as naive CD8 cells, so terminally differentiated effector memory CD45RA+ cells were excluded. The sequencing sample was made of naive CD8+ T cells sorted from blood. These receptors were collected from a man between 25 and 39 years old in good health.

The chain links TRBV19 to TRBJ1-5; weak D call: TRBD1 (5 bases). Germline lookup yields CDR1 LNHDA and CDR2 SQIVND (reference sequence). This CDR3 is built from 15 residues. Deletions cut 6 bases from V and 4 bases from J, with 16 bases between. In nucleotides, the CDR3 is TGTGCCAGTAGGACCTGGGACGGTGTAAATCAGCCCCAGCATTTT. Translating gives CASRTWDGVNQPQHF.

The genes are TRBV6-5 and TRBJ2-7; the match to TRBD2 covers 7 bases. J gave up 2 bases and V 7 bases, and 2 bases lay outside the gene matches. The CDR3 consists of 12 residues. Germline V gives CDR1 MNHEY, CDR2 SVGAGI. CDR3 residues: CASTGRAYEQYF. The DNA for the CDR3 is TGTGCCAGCACAGGGAGGGCCTACGAGCAGTACTTC.

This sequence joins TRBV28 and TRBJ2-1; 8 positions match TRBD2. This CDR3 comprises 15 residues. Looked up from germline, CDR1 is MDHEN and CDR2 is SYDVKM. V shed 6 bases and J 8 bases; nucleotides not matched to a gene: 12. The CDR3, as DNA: TGTGCCAGCAGCACACCCGGGAGGGCCGCAGATGAGCAGTTCTTC. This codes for CASSTPGRAADEQFF.

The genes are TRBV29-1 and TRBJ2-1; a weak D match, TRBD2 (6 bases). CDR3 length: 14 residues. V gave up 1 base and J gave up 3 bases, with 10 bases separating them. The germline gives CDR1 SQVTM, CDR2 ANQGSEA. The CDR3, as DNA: TGCAGCGTTGAAGCCCGGGAGAACTACAATGAGCAGTTCTTC. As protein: CSVEARENYNEQFF.

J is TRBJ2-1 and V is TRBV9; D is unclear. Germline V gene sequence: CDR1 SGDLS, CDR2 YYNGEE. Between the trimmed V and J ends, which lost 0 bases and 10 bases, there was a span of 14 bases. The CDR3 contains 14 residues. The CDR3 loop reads CASSVGPVTAEQFF. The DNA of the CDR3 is TGTGCCAGCAGCGTAGGCCCGGTCACCGCCGAGCAGTTCTTC.

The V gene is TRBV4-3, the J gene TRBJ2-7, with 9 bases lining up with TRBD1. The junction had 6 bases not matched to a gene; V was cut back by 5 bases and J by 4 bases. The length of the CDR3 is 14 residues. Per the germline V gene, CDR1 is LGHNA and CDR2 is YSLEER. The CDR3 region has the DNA TGCGCCAGCAGCGTTTACAGGGGGCCGTACGAGCAGTACTTC. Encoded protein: CASSVYRGPYEQYF.

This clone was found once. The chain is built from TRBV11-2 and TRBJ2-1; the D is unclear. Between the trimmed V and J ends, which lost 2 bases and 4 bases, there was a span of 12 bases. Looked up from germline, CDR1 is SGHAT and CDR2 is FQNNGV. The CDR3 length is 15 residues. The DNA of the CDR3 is TGTGCCAGCAGCTTATCCGGGCCTCCTTACAATGAGCAGTTCTTC. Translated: CASSLSGPPYNEQFF.

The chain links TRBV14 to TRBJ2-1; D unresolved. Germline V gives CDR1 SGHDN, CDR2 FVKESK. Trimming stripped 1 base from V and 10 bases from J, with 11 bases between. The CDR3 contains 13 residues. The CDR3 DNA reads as TGTGCCAGCAGCCAAGCGGTGATGAGCGAGCAGTTCTTC. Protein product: CASSQAVMSEQFF.

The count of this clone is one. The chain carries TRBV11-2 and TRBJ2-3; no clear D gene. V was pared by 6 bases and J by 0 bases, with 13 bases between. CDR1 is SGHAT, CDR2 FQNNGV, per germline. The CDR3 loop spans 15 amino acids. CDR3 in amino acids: CASSGVRRSTDTQYF. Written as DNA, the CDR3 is TGTGCCAGCAGTGGCGTCAGACGAAGCACAGATACGCAGTATTTT.

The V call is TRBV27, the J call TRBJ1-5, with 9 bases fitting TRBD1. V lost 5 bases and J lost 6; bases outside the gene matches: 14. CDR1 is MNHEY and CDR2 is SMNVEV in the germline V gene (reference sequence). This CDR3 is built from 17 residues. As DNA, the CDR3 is TGTGCCAGCAGTCCTTATTGGACAGGGGAGGTGGGTCAGCCCCAGCATTTT. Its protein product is CASSPYWTGEVGQPQHF.

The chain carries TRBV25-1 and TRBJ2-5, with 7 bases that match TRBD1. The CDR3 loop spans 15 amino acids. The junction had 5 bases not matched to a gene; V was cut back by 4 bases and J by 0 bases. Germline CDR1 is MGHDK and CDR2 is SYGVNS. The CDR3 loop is CASSGIQGNQETQYF. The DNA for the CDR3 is TGTGCCAGCAGTGGAATACAGGGGAACCAAGAGACCCAGTACTTC.

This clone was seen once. The CDR3 sequence: CASSLETSGDNEQFF. CDR3 bases: TGTGCCAGCAGTCTCGAGACTAGCGGAGACAATGAGCAGTTCTTC. This rearrangement joins TRBV28 to TRBJ2-1, with 9 bases lining up with TRBD2. Germline CDR1 and CDR2: MDHEN and SYDVKM. V was clipped by 5 bases and J by 5 bases; unmatched bases: 7. This CDR3 is 15 amino acids long.

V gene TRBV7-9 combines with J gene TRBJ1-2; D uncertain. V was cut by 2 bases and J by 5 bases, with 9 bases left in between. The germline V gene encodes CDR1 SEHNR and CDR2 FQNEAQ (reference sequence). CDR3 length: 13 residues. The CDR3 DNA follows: TGTGCCAGCAGCTTACAGTCCCGTTATGGCTACACCTTC. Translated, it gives CASSLQSRYGYTF.

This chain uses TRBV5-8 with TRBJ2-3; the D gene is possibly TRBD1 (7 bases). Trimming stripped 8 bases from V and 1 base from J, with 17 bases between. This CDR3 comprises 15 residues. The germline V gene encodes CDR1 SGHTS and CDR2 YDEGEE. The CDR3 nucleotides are TGTGCCAGGAGCAGGGGGGTTCGGGGCACAGATACGCAGTATTTT. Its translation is CARSRGVRGTDTQYF. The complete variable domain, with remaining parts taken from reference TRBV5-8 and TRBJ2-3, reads EAGVTQSPTHLIKTRGQQATLRCSPISGHTSVYWYQQALGLGLQFLLWYDEGEERNRGNFPPRFSGRQFPNYSSELNVNALELEDSALYLCARSRGVRGTDTQYFGPGTRLTVL.

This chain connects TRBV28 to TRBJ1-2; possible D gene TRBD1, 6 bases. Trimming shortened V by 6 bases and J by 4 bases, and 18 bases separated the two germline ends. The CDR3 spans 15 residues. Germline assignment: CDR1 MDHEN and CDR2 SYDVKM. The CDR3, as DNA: TGTGCCAGCAGACCTCATCTGGACAGTATCTATGGCTACACCTTC. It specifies CASRPHLDSIYGYTF.

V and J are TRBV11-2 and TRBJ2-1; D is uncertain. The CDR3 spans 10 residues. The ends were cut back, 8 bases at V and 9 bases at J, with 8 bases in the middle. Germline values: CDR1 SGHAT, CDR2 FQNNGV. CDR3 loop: CASSAGEQFF. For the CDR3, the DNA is TGTGCCAGCTCCGCAGGTGAGCAGTTCTTC. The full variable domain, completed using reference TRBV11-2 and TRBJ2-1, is EAGVAQSPRYKIIEKRQSVAFWCNPISGHATLYWYQQILGQGPKLLIQFQNNGVVDDSQLPKDRFSAERLKGVDSTLKIQPAKLEDSAVYLCASSAGEQFFGPGTRLTVL.

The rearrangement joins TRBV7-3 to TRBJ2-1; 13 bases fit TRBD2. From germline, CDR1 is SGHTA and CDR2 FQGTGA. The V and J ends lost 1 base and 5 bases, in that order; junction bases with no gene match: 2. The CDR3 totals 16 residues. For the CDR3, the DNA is TGTGCCAGCAGCTTAATCGGGACTAGCGGGAACAATGAGCAGTTCTTC. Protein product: CASSLIGTSGNNEQFF.